This T cell receptor beta chain was captured in a study of regulatory T cells in long-lasting Graves disease. Sample time point: newly diagnosed GD, antithyroid drugs for less than 3 months. Scientists built the TCR library using RNA that was extracted from PBMCs. To make TCR beta libraries, researchers used iRepertoire HTBI primers and Arm-PCR of CDR3 regions. One entry per CDR3 protein, called by TCRdb with MiXCR from the multiplex PCR reads. The sample includes around 240,000 distinct CDR3 sequences, 15% to 20% of them seen just once. V lost 2 bases and J lost 2, with 9 bases in between. This CDR3 has 14 residues. Study-level findings and limits: Study was limited to peripheral blood, excluding thyroid tissue.

This clonotype was detected ten times or more. The antigen is unknown. The data also belong to a second study, concerning T cells in Graves' hyperthyroidism and ophthalmopathy. That investigation notes: These patients, aged 18 to 65, had recently diagnosed hyperthyroidism lasting under 2 months.

The V gene is TRBV12-3 or TRBV12-4, the J gene TRBJ1-1; unclear D gene. The TCR was taken from a woman in her 30s with Graves disease. Material: peripheral blood mononuclear cells (PBMCs), obtained at new diagnosis, from a patient treated with antithyroid drugs. The CDR3 region is CASSLNPQNTEAFF. The CDR3 DNA sequence: TGTGCCAGCAGTTTAAATCCCCAAAACACTGAAGCTTTCTTT.